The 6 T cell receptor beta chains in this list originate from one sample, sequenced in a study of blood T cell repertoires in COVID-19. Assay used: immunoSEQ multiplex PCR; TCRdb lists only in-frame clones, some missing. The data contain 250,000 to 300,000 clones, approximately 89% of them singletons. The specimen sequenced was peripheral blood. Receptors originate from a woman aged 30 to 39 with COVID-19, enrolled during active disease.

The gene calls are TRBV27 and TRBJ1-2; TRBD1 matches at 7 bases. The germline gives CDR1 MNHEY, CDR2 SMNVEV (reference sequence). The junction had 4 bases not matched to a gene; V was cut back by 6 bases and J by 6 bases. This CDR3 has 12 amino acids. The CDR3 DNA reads TGTGCCAGCAGAGAGACAGGGAATGGCTACACCTTC. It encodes CASRETGNGYTF.

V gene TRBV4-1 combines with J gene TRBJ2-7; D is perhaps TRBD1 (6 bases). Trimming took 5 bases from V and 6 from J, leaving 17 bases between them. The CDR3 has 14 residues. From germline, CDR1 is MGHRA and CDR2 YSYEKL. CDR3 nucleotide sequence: TGCGCCAGCAGCTGGACAGTCGGGTTGTTCGAGCAGTACTTC. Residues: CASSWTVGLFEQYF.

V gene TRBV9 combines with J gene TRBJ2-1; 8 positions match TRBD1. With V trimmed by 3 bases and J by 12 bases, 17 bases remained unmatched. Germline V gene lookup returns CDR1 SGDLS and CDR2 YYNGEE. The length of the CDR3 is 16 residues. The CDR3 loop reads CASSGGGRGREGGQFF. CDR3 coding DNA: TGTGCCAGCAGCGGTGGGGGCAGGGGGCGCGAAGGTGGGCAGTTCTTC. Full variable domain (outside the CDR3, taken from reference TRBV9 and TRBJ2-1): DSGVTQTPKHLITATGQRVTLRCSPRSGDLSVYWYQQSLDQGLQFLIQYYNGEERAKGNILERFSAQQFPDLHSELNLSSLELGDSALYFCASSGGGRGREGGQFFGPGTRLTVL.

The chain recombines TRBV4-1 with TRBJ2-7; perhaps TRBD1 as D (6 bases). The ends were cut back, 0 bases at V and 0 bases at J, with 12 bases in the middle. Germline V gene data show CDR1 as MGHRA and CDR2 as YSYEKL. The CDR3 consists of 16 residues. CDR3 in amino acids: CASSQDGDILSYEQYF. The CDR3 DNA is TGCGCCAGCAGCCAAGATGGGGACATCCTCTCCTACGAGCAGTACTTC.

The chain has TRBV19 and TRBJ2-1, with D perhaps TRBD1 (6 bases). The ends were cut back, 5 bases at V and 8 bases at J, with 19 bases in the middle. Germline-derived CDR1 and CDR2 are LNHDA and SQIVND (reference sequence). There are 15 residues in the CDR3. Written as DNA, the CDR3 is TGTGCCAGTAGTTCACGACAGGCCAGTGGAGATGAGCAGTTCTTC. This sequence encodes CASSSRQASGDEQFF.

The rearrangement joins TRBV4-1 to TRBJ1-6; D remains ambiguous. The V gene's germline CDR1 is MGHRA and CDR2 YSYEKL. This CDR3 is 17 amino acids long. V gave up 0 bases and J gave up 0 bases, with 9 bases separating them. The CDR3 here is CASSQDRGSSYNSPLHF. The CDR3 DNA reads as TGCGCCAGCAGCCAAGACCGAGGGAGCTCCTATAATTCACCCCTCCACTTT.